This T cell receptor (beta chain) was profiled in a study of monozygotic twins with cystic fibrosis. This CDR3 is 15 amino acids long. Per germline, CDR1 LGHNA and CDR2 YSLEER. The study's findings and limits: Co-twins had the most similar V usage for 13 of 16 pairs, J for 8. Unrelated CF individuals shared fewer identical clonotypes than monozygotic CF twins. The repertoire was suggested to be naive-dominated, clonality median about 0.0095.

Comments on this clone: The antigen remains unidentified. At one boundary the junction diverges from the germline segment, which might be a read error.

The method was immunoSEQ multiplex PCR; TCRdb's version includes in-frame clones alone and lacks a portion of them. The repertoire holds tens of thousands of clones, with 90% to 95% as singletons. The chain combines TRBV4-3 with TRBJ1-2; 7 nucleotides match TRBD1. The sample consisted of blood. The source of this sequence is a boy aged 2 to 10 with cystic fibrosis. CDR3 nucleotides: TGCGCCAGCACCCAATGGTCAGGGGGAAACTATGGCTACACCTTC. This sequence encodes CASTQWSGGNYGYTF.